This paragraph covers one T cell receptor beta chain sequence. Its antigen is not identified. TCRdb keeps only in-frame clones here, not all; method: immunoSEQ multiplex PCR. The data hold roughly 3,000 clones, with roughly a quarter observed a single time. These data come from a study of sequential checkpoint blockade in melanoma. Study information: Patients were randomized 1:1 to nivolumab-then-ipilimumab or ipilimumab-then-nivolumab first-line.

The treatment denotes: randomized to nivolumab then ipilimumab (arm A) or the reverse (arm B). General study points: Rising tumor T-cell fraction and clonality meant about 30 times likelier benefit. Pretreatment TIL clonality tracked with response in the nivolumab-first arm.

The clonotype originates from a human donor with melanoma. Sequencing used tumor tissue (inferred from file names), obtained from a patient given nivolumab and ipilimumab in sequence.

This chain's CDR3 is CASGEVGGPYQPQHF. CDR3 coding DNA: TGTGCCAGCGGAGAGGTTGGGGGGCCCTATCAGCCCCAGCATTTT. J is TRBJ1-5 and V is TRBV6-8, with a tentative D call TRBD1 (6 bases). Looked up from germline, CDR1 is MNHGY and CDR2 is SAAAGT. The CDR3 is made up of 15 amino acids. V lost 8 bases and J 5 bases, leaving 19 bases between the germline ends.